The source of this T cell receptor (beta chain) is a study of T cell responses to AZD1222 COVID-19 vaccine. Study at large: Second-dose intervals of approximately 4 or approximately 12 weeks were pooled.

As to this clone: Its antigen is unidentified.

The length of the CDR3 is 15 residues. CDR1 is MGHRA, CDR2 YSYEKL, per germline. The V end was cut by 1 base, the J end by 5 bases, with 14 bases between. Generated by immunoSEQ multiplex PCR, the TCRdb table keeps only in-frame clones and is missing some. Counted here are 120,000 to 150,000 clones, under 95% occurring once; the ten biggest clones make up around 5.4%. The study's findings and limits: Clonal diversity was possibly underestimated, and the donors were mostly white British, with more females.

This specimen was peripheral blood, taken on day 0 of AZD1222 vaccination. This chain uses TRBV4-1 with TRBJ1-1, with D perhaps TRBD1 (5 bases). The sequence was obtained from an adult in good health. CDR3 DNA: TGCGCCAGCAGCCAAGGGACAACTATGGGGACTGAAGCTTTCTTT. This encodes CASSQGTTMGTEAFF.